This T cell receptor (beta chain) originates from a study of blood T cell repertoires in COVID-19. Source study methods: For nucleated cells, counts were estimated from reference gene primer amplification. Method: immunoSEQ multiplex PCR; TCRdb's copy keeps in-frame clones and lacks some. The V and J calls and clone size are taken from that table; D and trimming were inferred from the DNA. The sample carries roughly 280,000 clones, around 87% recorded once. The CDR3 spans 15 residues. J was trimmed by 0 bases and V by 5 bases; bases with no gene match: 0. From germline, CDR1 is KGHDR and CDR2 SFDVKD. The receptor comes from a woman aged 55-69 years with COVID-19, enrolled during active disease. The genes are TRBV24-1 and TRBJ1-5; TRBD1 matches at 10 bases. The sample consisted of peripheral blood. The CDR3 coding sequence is TGTGCCACCAGTGGGACAGGGGGTAGCAATCAGCCCCAGCATTTT. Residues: CATSGTGGSNQPQHF.